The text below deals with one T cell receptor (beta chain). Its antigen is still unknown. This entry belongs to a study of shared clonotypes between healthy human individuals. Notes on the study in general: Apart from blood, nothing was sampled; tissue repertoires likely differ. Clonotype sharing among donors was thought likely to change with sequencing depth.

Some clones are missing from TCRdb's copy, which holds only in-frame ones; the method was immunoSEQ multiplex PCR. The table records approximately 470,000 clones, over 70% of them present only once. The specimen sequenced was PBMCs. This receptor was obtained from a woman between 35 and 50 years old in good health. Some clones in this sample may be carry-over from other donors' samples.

This CDR3 is CASGAETGRGFGGYTF. CDR3 coding DNA: TGTGCCAGCGGAGCGGAGACAGGTAGAGGCTTCGGTGGCTACACCTTC. The chain joins TRBV27 to TRBJ1-2, with TRBD1 as a possible D gene (6 bases). Germline loops: CDR1 MNHEY, CDR2 SMNVEV (reference sequence). The CDR3 length is 16 residues. Trimming removed 8 bases at V and 7 bases at J, with 26 bases between.